These 4 T cell receptor beta chains were sequenced from one sample in a study of PD-1 blockade in mismatch repair-deficient tumors. Some clones are missing from TCRdb's copy, which holds only in-frame ones; the method was immunoSEQ multiplex PCR. The sample gives tens of thousands of clones, about 91% of which show up once; about 15% is in the top ten. The sample consisted of peripheral blood, taken 52 weeks after starting pembrolizumab. The receptor set was obtained from an adult with mismatch repair-deficient cancer.

This rearrangement joins TRBV27 to TRBJ1-1; D gene ambiguous. CDR3 length equals 13 residues. CDR1 and CDR2 (germline): MNHEY, SMNVEV (reference sequence). Trimming removed 3 bases at V and 5 bases at J, with 10 bases between. CDR3 amino acids: CASSFSGYTEAFF. For the CDR3, the DNA is TGTGCCAGCAGTTTTTCGGGGTATACTGAAGCTTTCTTT.

The chain uses TRBV6-5 and TRBJ2-7, with TRBD2 identical over 12 bases. J was trimmed by 6 bases and V by 5 bases; bases with no gene match: 5. Germline V gene lookup returns CDR1 MNHEY and CDR2 SVGAGI. The CDR3 length is 14 residues. CDR3: CASSISLAGGEQYF. The CDR3 region has the DNA TGTGCCAGCAGTATCTCACTAGCGGGGGGCGAGCAGTACTTC.

The chain couples TRBV4-2 to TRBJ2-5; tentatively, D is TRBD2 (5 bases). V lost 4 bases and J lost 2, with 11 bases in between. The CDR3 length is 14 residues. Germline CDR1 and CDR2: LGHNA and YNFKEQ. CDR3 DNA sequence: TGTGCCAGCAGCCCGGAGGTGGTTCAAGAGACCCAGTACTTC. It is translated as CASSPEVVQETQYF.

The chain combines TRBV5-5 with TRBJ2-7, with 10 nucleotides matching TRBD2. Germline loops: CDR1 SGHKS, CDR2 YYEKEE (reference sequence). The ends lost 1 base at V and 2 bases at J; junction bases unmatched: 3. The CDR3 has 15 amino acids. CDR3 DNA: TGTGCCAGCAGCTTGTCAACTAGCGGGACCTACGAGCAGTACTTC. Translating it yields CASSLSTSGTYEQYF.